One and the same sample provided the 11 T cell receptor beta chains below, sequenced in a study of blood T cells in healthy people across ages. Then a second PCR, running roughly 7 to 11 cycles, was carried out with a sample-barcoded 5' primer and a J-beta primer mix. TCRdb independently ran MiXCR on the 5' RACE reads; one entry per CDR3 protein. The sample lists fewer than 1,000,000 distinct CDR3 sequences; more than 40% were seen once. The sequenced sample was blood. Every receptor here comes from a man aged 60 to 69 in good health.

The V gene is TRBV30, the J gene TRBJ2-4; tentative D call: TRBD1 (8 bases). The germline CDR1 and CDR2 sequences are GTSNPN and SVGIG (reference sequence). V was clipped by 7 bases and J by 15 bases, with 16 bases between them. This CDR3 has 10 residues. CDR3 sequence (DNA): TGTGCCTCGGACAGGGAGGGCCTGTACTTC. Encoded protein: CASDREGLYF.

CDR3: CASRWQGADEQYF. The CDR3 DNA reads TGTGCCAGCAGGTGGCAGGGGGCCGACGAGCAGTACTTC. V gene TRBV2 combines with J gene TRBJ2-7; TRBD1 matches 8 bases. CDR1 is SNHLY, CDR2 FYNNEI, per germline. The CDR3 spans 13 residues. The V gene end was trimmed by 6 bases and the J gene end by 5 bases; junction bases not matched to a gene: 6.

The rearrangement joins TRBV9 to TRBJ1-6; D is undetermined. The CDR3 length is 14 residues. In germline, CDR1 is SGDLS, CDR2 YYNGEE. Trimming took 2 bases from V and 9 from J, leaving 12 bases between them. CDR3 DNA: TGTGCCAGCAGCGTCGACCAGAGGTCTTCACCCCTCCACTTT. Encoded protein: CASSVDQRSSPLHF.

The table lists this clonotype with a count of one. The chain has TRBV5-1 and TRBJ1-1; TRBD1 might be the D (5 bases). Germline CDR1 and CDR2: SGHRS and YFSETQ. The ends were cut back, 4 bases at V and 1 base at J, with 11 bases in the middle. This CDR3 is 14 amino acids long. The CDR3 DNA follows: TGCGCCAGCAGCCACCCGGGGACGAACACTGAAGCTTTCTTT. Translated, it gives CASSHPGTNTEAFF.

This clonotype occurred a few times. This chain connects TRBV29-1 to TRBJ2-1; TRBD2 is a possible D gene (7 bases). There are 15 residues in the CDR3. Germline V gene sequence: CDR1 SQVTM, CDR2 ANQGSEA. V was pared by 7 bases and J by 1 base, with 17 bases between. The CDR3 sequence: CSGEGDSQSYNEQFF. In nucleotides, the CDR3 is TGCAGCGGGGAGGGGGACTCCCAATCCTACAATGAGCAGTTCTTC.

This chain connects TRBV5-1 to TRBJ2-1; 14 nucleotides align to TRBD2. The length of the CDR3 is 17 residues. Germline assignment: CDR1 SGHRS and CDR2 YFSETQ. Trimming removed 4 bases from V and 3 bases from J; junction bases left unmatched: 6. DNA of the CDR3: TGCGCCAGCAGCGTCGGGACTAGCGGGGGACTCTACAATGAGCAGTTCTTC. This translates into CASSVGTSGGLYNEQFF.

J is TRBJ1-6 and V is TRBV28; D is perhaps TRBD1 (5 bases). Germline CDR1 MDHEN, CDR2 SYDVKM. The CDR3 runs to 15 residues. V gave up 5 bases and J gave up 10 bases, with 18 bases separating them. The CDR3 loop reads CASSPPGGDRSPLHF. The CDR3, as DNA: TGTGCCAGCAGTCCTCCGGGAGGGGATCGATCACCCCTCCACTTT.

This clonotype has a handful of counts. The chain combines TRBV28 with TRBJ2-7, with D maybe TRBD2 (5 bases). The CDR3 extends over 15 amino acids. V was clipped by 5 bases and J by 2 bases, with 16 bases between them. Germline V gene data show CDR1 as MDHEN and CDR2 as SYDVKM. CDR3 sequence reads: CASSRTADTTYEQYF. For the CDR3, the DNA is TGTGCCAGCAGTAGGACTGCCGATACTACCTACGAGCAGTACTTC.

The chain carries TRBV5-1 and TRBJ2-3, with 10 positions matching TRBD2. With V trimmed by 3 bases and J by 2 bases, 18 bases remained unmatched. CDR3 length: 20 amino acids. CDR1 and CDR2 from the germline V gene are SGHRS and YFSETQ. The CDR3, as DNA: TGCGCCAGCAGCTCCAAACCTAGCGGGGGCGCCTCTCGAGTCACAGATACGCAGTATTTT. Translated: CASSSKPSGGASRVTDTQYF.

The chain is built from TRBV28 and TRBJ2-1; 8 bases are a match to TRBD2. The CDR3 is made up of 16 amino acids. V dropped 3 bases and J dropped 10; count of bases not matched to a gene: 14. The germline V gene encodes CDR1 MDHEN and CDR2 SYDVKM. The CDR3 here is CASSFSGGGPRGEQFF. For the CDR3, the DNA is TGTGCCAGCAGTTTTTCCGGCGGGGGGCCTAGAGGGGAGCAGTTCTTC.

This chain connects TRBV4-3 to TRBJ2-2; unclear D gene. Germline V gene sequence: CDR1 LGHNA, CDR2 YSLEER. The CDR3 consists of 13 residues. Trimming removed 0 bases at V and 13 bases at J, with 12 bases between. In DNA, the CDR3 is TGCGCCAGCAGCCAAGAATTGGAAAGGGTGCTGTTTTTT. Translated, it gives CASSQELERVLFF.